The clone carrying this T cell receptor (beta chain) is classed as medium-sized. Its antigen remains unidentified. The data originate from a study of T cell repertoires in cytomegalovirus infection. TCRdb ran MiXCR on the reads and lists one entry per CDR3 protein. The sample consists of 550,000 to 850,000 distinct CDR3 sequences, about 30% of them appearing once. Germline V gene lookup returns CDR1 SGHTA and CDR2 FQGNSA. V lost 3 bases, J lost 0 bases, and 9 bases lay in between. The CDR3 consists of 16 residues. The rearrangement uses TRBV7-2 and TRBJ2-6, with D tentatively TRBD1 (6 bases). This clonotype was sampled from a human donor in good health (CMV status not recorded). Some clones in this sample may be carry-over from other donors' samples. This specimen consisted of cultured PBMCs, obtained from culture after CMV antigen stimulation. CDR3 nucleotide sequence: TGTGCCAGCAGCTTCCAAGGGGGCTCTGGGGCCAACGTCCTGACTTTC. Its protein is CASSFQGGSGANVLTF.